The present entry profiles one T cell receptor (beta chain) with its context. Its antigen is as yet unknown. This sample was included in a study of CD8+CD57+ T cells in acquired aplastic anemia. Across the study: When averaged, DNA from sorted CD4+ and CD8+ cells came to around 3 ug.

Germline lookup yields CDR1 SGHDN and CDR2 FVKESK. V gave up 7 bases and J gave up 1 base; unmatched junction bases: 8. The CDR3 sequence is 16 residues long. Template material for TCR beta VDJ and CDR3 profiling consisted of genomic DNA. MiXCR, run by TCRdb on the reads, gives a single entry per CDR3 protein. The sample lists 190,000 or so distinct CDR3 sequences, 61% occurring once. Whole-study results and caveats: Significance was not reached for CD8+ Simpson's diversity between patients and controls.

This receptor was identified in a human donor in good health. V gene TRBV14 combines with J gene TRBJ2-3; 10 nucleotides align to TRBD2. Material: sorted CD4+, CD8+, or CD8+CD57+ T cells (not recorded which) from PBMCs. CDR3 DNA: TGTGCCAGCACCCCTCTCGGGACTAGCGGCACAGATACGCAGTATTTT. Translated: CASTPLGTSGTDTQYF.